The present entry profiles one TCR beta chain with its context. What it binds is unknown. The sample belongs to a study of OX40 agonist ivuxolimab in advanced cancers. Study as a whole: One patient with hepatocellular carcinoma and two with cutaneous melanoma, three in all, had partial responses. Broader study findings: The study observed clonal expansion of CD4+ and CD8+ blood T cells by week 6 at 0.1 to 3.0 mg/kg. Some of the nonresponding patients also showed low levels of normalized T-cell clonal expansion.

Patients who had autoimmune disease history or got systemic immunosuppression were left out. Generated by immunoSEQ multiplex PCR, the TCRdb table keeps only in-frame clones and is missing some. The table has just over 50,000 clones, around 73% seen once. The receptor's source is an adult with an advanced solid tumor such as melanoma, head and neck, liver or kidney cancer. The sequences come from CD4+ or CD8+ T cells sorted from blood, collected in a trial of the OX40 agonist ivuxolimab.

Here the CDR3 reads CASSLLWNTEAFF. DNA of the CDR3: TGTGCCAGCAGCTTATTATGGAACACTGAAGCTTTCTTT. This chain links TRBV5-5 with TRBJ1-1; D unclear. The CDR3 is 13 amino acids. Trimming pared 2 bases from V and 1 base from J, leaving 6 bases between. Per the germline V gene, CDR1 is SGHKS and CDR2 is YYEKEE (reference sequence).